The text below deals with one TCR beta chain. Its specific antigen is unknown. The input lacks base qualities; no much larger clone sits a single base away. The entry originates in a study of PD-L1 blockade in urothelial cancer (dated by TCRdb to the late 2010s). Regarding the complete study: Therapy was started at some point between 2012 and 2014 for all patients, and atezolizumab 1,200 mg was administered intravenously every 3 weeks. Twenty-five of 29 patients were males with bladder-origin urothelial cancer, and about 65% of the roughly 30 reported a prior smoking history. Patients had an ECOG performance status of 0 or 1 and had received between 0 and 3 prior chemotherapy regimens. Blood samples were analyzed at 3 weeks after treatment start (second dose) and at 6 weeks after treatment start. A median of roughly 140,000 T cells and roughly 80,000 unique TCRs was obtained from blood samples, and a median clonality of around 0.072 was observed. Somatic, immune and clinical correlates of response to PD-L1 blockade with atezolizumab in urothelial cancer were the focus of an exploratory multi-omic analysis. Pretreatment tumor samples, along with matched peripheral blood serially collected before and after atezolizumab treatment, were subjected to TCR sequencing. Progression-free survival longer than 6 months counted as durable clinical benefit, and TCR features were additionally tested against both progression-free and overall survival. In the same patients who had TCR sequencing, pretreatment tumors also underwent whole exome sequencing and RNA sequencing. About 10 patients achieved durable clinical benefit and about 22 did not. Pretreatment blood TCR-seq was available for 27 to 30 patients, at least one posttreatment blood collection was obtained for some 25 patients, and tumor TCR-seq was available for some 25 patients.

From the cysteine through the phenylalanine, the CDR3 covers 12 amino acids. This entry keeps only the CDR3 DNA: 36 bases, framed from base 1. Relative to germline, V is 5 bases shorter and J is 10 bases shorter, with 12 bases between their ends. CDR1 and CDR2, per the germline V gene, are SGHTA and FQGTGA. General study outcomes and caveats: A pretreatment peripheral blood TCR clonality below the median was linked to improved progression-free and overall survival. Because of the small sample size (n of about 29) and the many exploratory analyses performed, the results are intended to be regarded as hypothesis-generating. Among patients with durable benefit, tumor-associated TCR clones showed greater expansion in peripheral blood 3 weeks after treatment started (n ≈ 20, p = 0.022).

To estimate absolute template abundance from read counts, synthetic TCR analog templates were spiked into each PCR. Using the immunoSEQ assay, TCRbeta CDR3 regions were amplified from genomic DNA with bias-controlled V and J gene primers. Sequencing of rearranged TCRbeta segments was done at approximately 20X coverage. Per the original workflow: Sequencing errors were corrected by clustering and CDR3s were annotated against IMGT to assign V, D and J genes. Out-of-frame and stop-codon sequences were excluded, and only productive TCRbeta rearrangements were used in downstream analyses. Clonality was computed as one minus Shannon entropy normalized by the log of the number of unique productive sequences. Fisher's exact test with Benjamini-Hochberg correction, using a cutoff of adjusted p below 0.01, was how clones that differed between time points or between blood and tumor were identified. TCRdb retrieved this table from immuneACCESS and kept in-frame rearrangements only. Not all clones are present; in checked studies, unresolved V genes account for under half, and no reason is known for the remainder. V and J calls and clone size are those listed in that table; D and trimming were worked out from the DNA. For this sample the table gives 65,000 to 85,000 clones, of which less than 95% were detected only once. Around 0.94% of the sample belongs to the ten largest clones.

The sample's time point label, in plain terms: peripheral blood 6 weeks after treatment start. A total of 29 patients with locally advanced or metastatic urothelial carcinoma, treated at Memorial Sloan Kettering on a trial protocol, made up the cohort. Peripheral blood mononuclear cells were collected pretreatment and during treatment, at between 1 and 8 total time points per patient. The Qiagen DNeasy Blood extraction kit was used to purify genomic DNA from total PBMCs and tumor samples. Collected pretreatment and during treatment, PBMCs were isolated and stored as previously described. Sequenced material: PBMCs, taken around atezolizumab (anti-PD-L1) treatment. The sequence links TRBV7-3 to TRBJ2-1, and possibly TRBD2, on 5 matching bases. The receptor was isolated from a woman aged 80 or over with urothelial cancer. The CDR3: CASSPLAGEQFF. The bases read TGTGCCAGCAGCCCTCTTGCGGGCGAGCAGTTCTTC. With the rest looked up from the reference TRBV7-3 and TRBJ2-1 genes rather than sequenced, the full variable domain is GAGVSQTPSNKVTEKGKYVELRCDPISGHTALYWYRQSLGQGPEFLIYFQGTGAADDSGLPNDRFFAVRPEGSVSTLKIQRTERGDSAVYLCASSPLAGEQFFGPGTRLTVL.